What follows are 17 T cell receptor beta chains derived from one specimen sequenced in a study of T cells in Graves' hyperthyroidism and ophthalmopathy. TCR beta CDR3 sequences were amplified from RNA transcripts. Using the HTBI primer set, a first-round RT-PCR was run on the TCR CDR3. TCRdb reprocessed the multiplex PCR reads via MiXCR and lists one record per CDR3 protein. Among over 700,000 distinct CDR3 sequences listed, over 35% were seen once. What was sequenced was blood. The receptors come from a man between 18 and 35 years old with Graves' hyperthyroidism.

This clonotype has only a few counts. As DNA, the CDR3 is TGTGCCAGCAGCCGACAGGGAGCCTACGAGCAGTACTTC. Translation gives CASSRQGAYEQYF. The genes are TRBV9 and TRBJ2-7; TRBD1 agrees at 7 bases. Trimming cost V 4 bases and J 2 bases; bases outside gene matches: 3. Germline V lookup: CDR1 SGDLS, CDR2 YYNGEE. CDR3 length: 13 residues.

CDR3 residues: CASSHRGQIGELFF. Written as DNA, the CDR3 is TGTGCCAGCAGCCACAGGGGGCAAATCGGGGAGCTGTTTTTT. This chain joins TRBV5-8 and TRBJ2-2, with 9 positions matching TRBD1. This CDR3 region has 14 residues. V lost 4 bases and J lost 7; bases outside the gene matches: 5. Germline lookup yields CDR1 SGHTS and CDR2 YDEGEE.

This clonotype was counted between two and nine times. The chain couples TRBV12-3 or TRBV12-4 to TRBJ1-5; D might be TRBD1 (6 bases). The CDR3 loop spans 14 amino acids. V was cut by 6 bases and J by 3 bases, with 12 bases left in between. The CDR3 region is CASSLQGFNQPQHF. The CDR3 DNA follows: TGTGCCAGCAGCCTACAGGGTTTCAATCAGCCCCAGCATTTT.

This clonotype was seen at least ten times. The rearrangement uses TRBV24-1 and TRBJ2-5; 12 bases line up with TRBD2. Germline loops: CDR1 KGHDR, CDR2 SFDVKD. The trim removed 5 bases at V and 4 bases at J, leaving 13 bases unmatched. This CDR3 is 18 amino acids long. The CDR3 spells CATSVSAKVGLAGETQYF. The CDR3, as DNA: TGTGCCACCAGTGTATCTGCAAAGGTGGGACTAGCGGGAGAGACCCAGTACTTC.

The chain uses TRBV7-2 and TRBJ2-2, with TRBD2 as a possible D gene (6 bases). Germline V gene data show CDR1 as SGHTA and CDR2 as FQGNSA. This CDR3 spans 15 amino acids. V dropped 7 bases and J dropped 1 base, with 13 bases sitting between them. CDR3 bases: TGTGCCAGCACTGTCCGGGACTTGAACACCGGGGAGCTGTTTTTT. This sequence encodes CASTVRDLNTGELFF.

Of note for this clonotype: The missing conserved phenylalanine or tryptophan at the end of this CDR3 makes a read error likely. It is unclear where the CDR3 begins or ends on the DNA, so no DNA is shown, and the CDR3 is as TCRdb lists it. The chain uses TRBV7-6 and TRBJ1-6; the table's D call, TRBD1, was not checked against the DNA. The CDR3 is 10 amino acids in total, end residues counted. The germline CDR1 and CDR2 sequences are SGHVS and FNYEAQ. This CDR3 reads CASSSSTAPT.

The chain is built from TRBV9 and TRBJ1-1, with a tentative D call TRBD1 (5 bases). V was clipped by 4 bases and J by 3 bases, with 13 bases between them. The CDR3 runs to 14 residues. Germline CDR1 and CDR2: SGDLS and YYNGEE. In DNA, the CDR3 is TGTGCCAGCAGCCATCGAGGGGTCTACACTGAAGCTTTCTTT. Translation gives CASSHRGVYTEAFF. Looking up the rest from reference TRBV9 and TRBJ1-1 gives the full variable domain: DSGVTQTPKHLITATGQRVTLRCSPRSGDLSVYWYQQSLDQGLQFLIQYYNGEERAKGNILERFSAQQFPDLHSELNLSSLELGDSALYFCASSHRGVYTEAFFGQGTRLTVV.

This clonotype showed up just once. CDR3: CASGSGAAYEQYF. The DNA of the CDR3 is TGCGCCAGCGGCTCAGGGGCCGCCTACGAGCAGTACTTC. The chain has TRBV5-1 and TRBJ2-7, with D tentatively TRBD1 (6 bases). The germline CDR1 and CDR2 sequences are SGHRS and YFSETQ. V was clipped by 7 bases and J by 2 bases, with 13 bases between them. The CDR3 consists of 13 residues.

This chain links TRBV29-1 with TRBJ1-1; 9 bases map to TRBD1. This CDR3 is 14 amino acids long. From germline, CDR1 is SQVTM and CDR2 ANQGSEA. With 4 bases clipped from V and 5 bases from J, the junction kept 8 bases outside the gene matches. CDR3 coding DNA: TGCAGCGTTGTGGACAGGGGTAGAGGTACTGAAGCTTTCTTT. It is translated as CSVVDRGRGTEAFF.

The chain combines TRBV2 with TRBJ1-5; no definite D call. The CDR3 loop spans 14 amino acids. Germline V gives CDR1 SNHLY, CDR2 FYNNEI. V dropped 8 bases and J dropped 5 bases, with 16 bases sitting between them. CDR3 protein: CASPSPDGYQPQHF. The CDR3 nucleotides are TGTGCCAGCCCATCCCCGGACGGGTATCAGCCCCAGCATTTT.

The rearrangement links TRBV7-9 to TRBJ2-7, with unresolved D. CDR3 length: 11 residues. V was trimmed by 6 bases and J by 2 bases, leaving 5 bases between them. The germline V gene has CDR1 SEHNR and CDR2 FQNEAQ (reference sequence). CDR3 sequence reads: CASRRTYEQYF. The CDR3 DNA is TGTGCCAGCAGGCGTACCTACGAGCAGTACTTC. The full variable domain, rest sourced from reference TRBV7-9 and TRBJ2-7, is DTGVSQNPRHKITKRGQNVTFRCDPISEHNRLYWYRQTLGQGPEFLTYFQNEAQLEKSRLLSDRFSAERPKGSFSTLEIQRTEQGDSAMYLCASRRTYEQYFGPGTRLTVT.

The CDR3 reads CSARVAGDSNQPQHF. CDR3 bases: TGCAGTGCTAGAGTGGCAGGGGATAGCAATCAGCCCCAGCATTTT. The chain uses TRBV20-1 and TRBJ1-5; possible D gene TRBD1, 6 bases. The CDR3 loop spans 15 amino acids. V was cut by 1 base and J by 0 bases, with 10 bases left in between. CDR1 is DFQATT, CDR2 SNEGSKA, per germline (reference sequence).

The chain recombines TRBV6-5 with TRBJ2-5; 9 bases line up with TRBD1. Germline CDR1 MNHEY, CDR2 SVGAGI. With 5 bases clipped from V and 5 bases from J, the junction kept 6 bases outside the gene matches. The CDR3 is made up of 14 amino acids. The CDR3 here is CASSRDRVSETQYF. The CDR3 DNA follows: TGTGCCAGCAGTCGGGACAGGGTTAGCGAGACCCAGTACTTC.

Only a few counts were recorded for this clonotype. Sequence at one end of the junction differs from germline and may be a read error. V and J are TRBV5-4 and TRBJ2-7; 9 bases match TRBD1. The CDR3 totals 13 residues. Looked up from germline, CDR1 is SGHNT and CDR2 is YYREEE (reference sequence). The CDR3 reads CATLDRGSHEQYF. In DNA, the CDR3 is TGTGCCACCCTGGACAGGGGCTCCCACGAGCAGTACTTC.

This clonotype was found a few times. The chain carries TRBV9 and TRBJ2-2, with TRBD2 as a possible D gene (6 bases). The V gene's germline CDR1 is SGDLS and CDR2 YYNGEE. Trimming cost V 3 bases and J 4 bases, with 13 bases left between them. The CDR3 has 15 amino acids. CDR3: CASSGPGEGTGELFF. CDR3 bases: TGTGCCAGCAGCGGACCGGGAGAGGGCACCGGGGAGCTGTTTTTT.

Many counts were recorded for this clonotype. V is TRBV2 and J is TRBJ2-2; D is undetermined. V shed 6 bases and J shed 2 bases, with 7 bases lying between them. Germline V gene lookup returns CDR1 SNHLY and CDR2 FYNNEI. The CDR3 loop spans 13 amino acids. In DNA, the CDR3 is TGTGCCAGCAGCTCTGACAACACCGGGGAGCTGTTTTTT. As protein: CASSSDNTGELFF.

This clonotype was observed at least ten times. This CDR3 reads CATRSGVQPQHF. In DNA, the CDR3 is TGTGCCACCAGGTCAGGGGTCCAGCCCCAGCATTTT. The chain uses TRBV15 and TRBJ1-5; D may be TRBD1 (6 bases). Germline CDR1 LNHNV, CDR2 YYDKDF (reference sequence). Trimming took 6 bases from V and 7 from J, leaving 10 bases between them. The CDR3 is 12 amino acids.